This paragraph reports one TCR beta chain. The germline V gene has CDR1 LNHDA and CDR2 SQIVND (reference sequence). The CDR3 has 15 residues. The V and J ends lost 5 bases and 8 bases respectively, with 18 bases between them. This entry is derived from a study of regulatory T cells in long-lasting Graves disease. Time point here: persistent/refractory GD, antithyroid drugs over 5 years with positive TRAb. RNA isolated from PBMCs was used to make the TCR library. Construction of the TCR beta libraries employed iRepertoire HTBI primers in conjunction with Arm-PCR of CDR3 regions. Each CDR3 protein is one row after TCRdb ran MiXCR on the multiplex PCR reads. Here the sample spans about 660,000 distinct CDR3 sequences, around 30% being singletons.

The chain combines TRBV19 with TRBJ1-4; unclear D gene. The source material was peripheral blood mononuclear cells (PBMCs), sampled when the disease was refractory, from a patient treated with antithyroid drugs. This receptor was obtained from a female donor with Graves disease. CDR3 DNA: TGTGCCAGTAGTGATCGACAAAGATTGACAGAAAAACTGTTTTTT. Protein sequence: CASSDRQRLTEKLFF.